This T cell receptor (beta chain) was found in a study of cytotoxic CD8 clonotypes in ibrutinib-treated CLL. The table came from immunoSEQ multiplex PCR; TCRdb's copy has only in-frame clones and leaves some out. This sample has approximately 91,000 clones; around 79% occur once, and the top ten carry approximately 5%. General study findings and limits: Baseline clonality exceeded age-matched healthy donors and tracked circulating CD8+ T-cell counts.

Comment on this clone: Its target is not known.

The sequenced sample was PBMCs, obtained after 12 months of ibrutinib treatment. This sequence was found in a human donor with chronic lymphocytic leukemia.

The CDR3: CASRLAGNTDTQYF. The CDR3 region has the DNA TGTGCCAGTCGACTAGCGGGGAACACAGATACGCAGTATTTT. The rearrangement uses TRBV19 and TRBJ2-3, with 11 nucleotides matching TRBD2. This CDR3 has 14 residues. In germline, CDR1 is LNHDA, CDR2 SQIVND (reference sequence). The V gene end was trimmed by 8 bases and the J gene end by 2 bases; junction bases not matched to a gene: 3.